This TCR beta chain is drawn from a study of somatic mutations in cytotoxic T cells in rheumatoid arthritis. Overall study results and limits: Just what the expanded CD8+ clones targeted, in terms of antigens, remained unknown.

Produced via immunoSEQ multiplex PCR; TCRdb's table is partial and in-frame only. The sample contains some 25,000 clones, 82% of which appear only once. To note about this clone: What it binds is not known.

CDR1 is PRHDT and CDR2 is FYEKMQ in the germline V gene (reference sequence). The CDR3 sequence is 14 residues long. The V end was cut by 3 bases, the J end by 7 bases, with 13 bases between. Women made up around 60% of the healthy controls, who were blood donors with a median age of around 56 years (range about 21-75). Positive selection using magnetic beads isolated the CD4+ and CD8+ cells (purity was checked by flow cytometry). The chain links TRBV13 to TRBJ2-1, with D perhaps TRBD2 (5 bases). The specimen was CD8+ T cells sorted from blood. The clonotype originates from a man aged 50 to 59 in good health. The chain's CDR3 is CASSFQRSGNEQFF. Written as DNA, the CDR3 is TGTGCCAGCAGCTTTCAGAGGTCGGGGAATGAGCAGTTCTTC.